A single sample is the source of the 10 T cell receptor beta chains below, sequenced in a study of blood T cell repertoires in COVID-19. Repertoires were generated with immunoSEQ multiplex PCR, while TCRdb's copy carries only in-frame clones and drops some. The data hold 350,000 to 400,000 clones, with about 89% observed a single time. Specimen: PBMCs or T cells enriched from blood (not recorded which). The receptors derive from a man in his forties in a cohort exposed to, infected with or recovered from COVID-19 (not recorded which).

The chain links TRBV11-2 to TRBJ2-3, with TRBD2 matching over 13 bases. The CDR3 contains 17 residues. CDR1 is SGHAT, CDR2 FQNNGV, per germline. V was pared by 5 bases and J by 3 bases, with 8 bases of the junction left unmatched. DNA for the CDR3: TGTGCCAGCAGCAGGGGACTAGCGGGACCTAAAACAGATACGCAGTATTTT. It codes for CASSRGLAGPKTDTQYF.

On this clone: Distinct nucleotide sequences in the sample also encode this CDR3. The J gene is TRBJ2-1, the V gene TRBV7-9; 7 bases match TRBD2. The CDR3 is made up of 13 amino acids. Germline V lookup: CDR1 SEHNR, CDR2 FQNEAQ (reference sequence). The V and J ends lost 2 bases and 6 bases, in that order; junction bases with no gene match: 1. CDR3 region: CASSLSGGNEQFF. As DNA, the CDR3 is TGTGCCAGCAGCTTATCGGGGGGCAATGAGCAGTTCTTC.

The chain combines TRBV3-1 (or the pseudogene TRBV3-2) with TRBJ2-1, with 12 bases matching TRBD2. CDR1 and CDR2 (germline): LGHDT, YNNKEL (reference sequence). CDR3 length equals 19 residues. The V segment lost 4 bases and the J segment 8 bases; nucleotides outside the gene matches: 18. DNA of the CDR3: TGTGCCAGCAGCCTAAGAGGACTAGCGGGACTCAGCCCGACCGATGAGCAGTTCTTC. Its protein product is CASSLRGLAGLSPTDEQFF.

The rearrangement joins TRBV4-1 to TRBJ1-1; 7 positions match TRBD1. The CDR3 is made up of 14 amino acids. Per germline, CDR1 MGHRA and CDR2 YSYEKL. The trim removed 3 bases at V and 5 bases at J, leaving 6 bases unmatched. CDR3 in DNA: TGCGCCAGCAGCCAGGCACAGGGGAGGACTGAAGCTTTCTTT. Translating it yields CASSQAQGRTEAFF.

This chain uses TRBV29-1 with TRBJ2-1; TRBD2 matches 7 bases. Germline V gene sequence: CDR1 SQVTM, CDR2 ANQGSEA. Losses at the gene ends were 7 bases for V and 0 bases for J; bases not matched to a gene: 9. The length of the CDR3 is 15 residues. CDR3 region: CSAGPGLNSYNEQFF. CDR3 bases: TGCAGCGCGGGACCGGGACTAAACTCCTACAATGAGCAGTTCTTC.

The chain is built from TRBV19 and TRBJ1-6; 7 nucleotides line up with TRBD1. CDR1 LNHDA and CDR2 SQIVND come from the germline V gene (reference sequence). The CDR3 runs 16 residues. V lost 2 bases to trimming and J lost 7 bases; unmatched junction nucleotides: 8. This CDR3 reads CASSITRTGGNSPLHF. Written as DNA, the CDR3 is TGTGCCAGTAGTATAACCCGGACAGGTGGGAATTCACCCCTCCACTTT.

The V call is TRBV10-3, the J call TRBJ1-6; D gene ambiguous. The V gene lost 10 bases and the J gene lost 2 bases, with 12 bases spanning the gap. This CDR3 has 14 residues. Germline CDR1 reads ENHRY; CDR2 reads SYGVKD. CDR3 sequence (DNA): TGTGCCACTATTGACAAGCCCTATAATTCACCCCTCCACTTT. Encoded protein: CATIDKPYNSPLHF.

CDR3 in DNA: TGTGCCAGCAGTGCCAGGGGGGTGAGCACAGATACGCAGTATTTT. It codes for CASSARGVSTDTQYF. The genes are TRBV28 and TRBJ2-3, with D possibly TRBD1 on 7 matching bases. The CDR3 runs 15 residues. The germline V and J ends were trimmed by 5 bases and 0 bases, with 12 bases remaining between them. Germline CDR1 and CDR2: MDHEN and SYDVKM.

This clone came up once. Here the CDR3 reads CASSYGTYNEQFF. In DNA form, the CDR3 reads TGTGCCAGCAGTTACGGGACTTACAATGAGCAGTTCTTC. The chain employs TRBV2 and TRBJ2-1; D may be TRBD2 (6 bases). Trimming left V 5 bases short and J 4 bases short, with 9 bases between. The CDR3 is 13 amino acids. Germline V gives CDR1 SNHLY, CDR2 FYNNEI.

V is TRBV5-5 and J is TRBJ2-3; 12 bases line up with TRBD1. J gave up 6 bases and V 4 bases, and 6 bases lay outside the gene matches. The CDR3 contains 15 residues. In germline, CDR1 is SGHKS, CDR2 YYEKEE (reference sequence). The CDR3 sequence: CASSGGQGASDTQYF. For the CDR3, the DNA is TGTGCCAGCAGCGGGGGACAGGGGGCATCGGATACGCAGTATTTT. Looking up the rest from reference TRBV5-5 and TRBJ2-3 gives the full variable domain: DAGVTQSPTHLIKTRGQQVTLRCSPISGHKSVSWYQQVLGQGPQFIFQYYEKEERGRGNFPDRFSARQFPNYSSELNVNALLLGDSALYLCASSGGQGASDTQYFGPGTRLTVL.